A single sample gave rise to the 4 T cell receptor beta chains below, sequenced in a study of blood T cell repertoires in COVID-19. Profiled with immunoSEQ multiplex PCR; TCRdb holds only in-frame clones, not every one. The profile shows 120,000 or so clones, more than 75% of them singletons. Specimen: peripheral blood. The receptors were gathered from a human donor in a cohort sampled during active COVID-19.

This chain joins TRBV5-1 and TRBJ2-2; D is undetermined. The ends were cut back, 0 bases at V and 4 bases at J, with 7 bases in the middle. The CDR3 is 14 amino acids. Germline loops: CDR1 SGHRS, CDR2 YFSETQ. Written as DNA, the CDR3 is TGCGCCAGCAGCTTGGGGCCTGTCACCGGGGAGCTGTTTTTT. Translated, it gives CASSLGPVTGELFF.

The chain has TRBV3-1 (or the pseudogene TRBV3-2) and TRBJ2-2, with TRBD2 as a possible D gene (6 bases). The CDR3 is made up of 14 amino acids. Between the trimmed V and J ends, which lost 1 base and 6 bases, there was a span of 9 bases. Germline V gives CDR1 LGHDT, CDR2 YNNKEL (reference sequence). This CDR3 is CASSQVTSSGELFF. In nucleotides, the CDR3 is TGTGCCAGCAGCCAAGTGACTAGTTCCGGGGAGCTGTTTTTT.

The V call is TRBV7-2, the J call TRBJ2-1; 7 bases agree with TRBD2. Per the germline V gene, CDR1 is SGHTA and CDR2 is FQGNSA. The CDR3 loop spans 13 amino acids. J gave up 8 bases and V 8 bases, and 9 bases lay outside the gene matches. For the CDR3, the DNA is TGTGCCAGCGGGCTAGCGGTGATAGATGAGCAGTTCTTC. This encodes CASGLAVIDEQFF.

The chain carries TRBV6-1 and TRBJ1-2; D might be TRBD1 (5 bases). Trimming stripped 0 bases from V and 11 bases from J, with 19 bases between. CDR3 length equals 15 residues. The germline V gene encodes CDR1 MNHNS and CDR2 SASEGT. The CDR3 bases are TGTGCCAGCAGTGAAGCGATTAAGGGGCTGGGAGGGTACACCTTC. It yields the protein CASSEAIKGLGGYTF.